This TCR beta chain was captured in a study of blood T cells in healthy people across ages. The CDR3 has 11 amino acids. Germline CDR1 reads GTSNPN; CDR2 reads SVGIG (reference sequence). V was cut by 0 bases and J by 4 bases, with 4 bases left in between. Each donor's blood draw was roughly 9.8 milliliters of peripheral blood. Isolation yielded PBMCs, at least 6.5 million per sample, in every case. This clonotype was observed at least ten times. The antigen remains unidentified. Alongside a J-beta primer mix, a sample-barcoded 5' primer served in a second PCR lasting about 7 to 12 cycles. MiXCR, applied by TCRdb to the 5' RACE reads, yields one record per CDR3 protein. The repertoire holds around 800,000 distinct CDR3 sequences, with roughly 26% as singletons. Study-wide results and caveats: It was not possible, with unsorted PBMCs, to conclusively compare naive and antigen-experienced cells.

The data also belong to a second study, concerning T cells of mothers and their children. That source reports: TCR recombination output is shaped by thymic selection similarly in related and unrelated pairs.

The chain employs TRBV30 and TRBJ2-7; D remains unclear. The clonotype comes from a boy aged 10-17 years in good health. Sequences were obtained from blood. The CDR3 DNA is TGTGCCTGGAGTGTAAAGTACGAGCAGTACTTC. Translated, it gives CAWSVKYEQYF.